A selection of T cell receptor beta chains follows, all from one sample in a study of T-cell reconstitution after alpha-beta-depleted transplantation in children. TCRdb reprocessed the PCR reads via MiXCR and lists one record per CDR3 protein. The table records 150,000 to 200,000 distinct CDR3 sequences, roughly 14% of them present only once. This sample comprised PBMCs from the stem cell graft donor, obtained from the stem cell graft. Every receptor here comes from a human donor who donated a stem cell graft to a child with acute lymphoblastic leukemia. Both conserved end residues are part of each CDR3. A D gene is named only where the DNA matches it firmly. Clone size is stated in some rows and not others, as once, few, many or a class when expanded.

d_gene	v_gene	j_gene	abundance	CDR3nt	CDR3aa
-	TRBV20-1	TRBJ2-3	many	TGCAGTGCTAGCACCGGGACTTACACAGATACGCAGTATTTT	CSASTGTYTDTQYF
-	TRBV5-1	TRBJ1-4	many	TGCGCCAGCAGCTTACCGAAGATCGGAGATGAAAAACTGTTTTTT	CASSLPKIGDEKLFF
-	TRBV7-9	TRBJ2-1	many	TGTGCCAGCAGCTTAGTTCGAGGCAGGACGAATGAGCAGTTCTTC	CASSLVRGRTNEQFF
-	TRBV5-1	TRBJ2-2	-	TGCGCCAGCAAATACCTGCGGGACCAGAACACCGGGGAGCTGTTTTTT	CASKYLRDQNTGELFF
TRBD2	TRBV14	TRBJ2-3	-	TGTGCCAGCAGCCAACTGCTAGCGGGAGATACGCAGTATTTT	CASSQLLAGDTQYF
TRBD2	TRBV5-1	TRBJ2-7	many	TGCGCCAGCAGCGGTAGTAGGTTTAGCGGGGACGAGCAGTACTTC	CASSGSRFSGDEQYF
TRBD2	TRBV5-1	TRBJ2-5	few	TGCGCCAGCAGCCGAGATATGCTAGCGGGAGAGACCCAGTACTTC	CASSRDMLAGETQYF
-	TRBV5-1	TRBJ1-2	many	TGCGCCAGCAGCTTGGCAGGGGCCAAAGATGACTACACCTTC	CASSLAGAKDDYTF
TRBD2	TRBV12-3/TRBV12-4	TRBJ2-3	many	TGTGCCAGCAGTTATAGCGGGTCCAGCACAGATACGCAGTATTTT	CASSYSGSSTDTQYF
-	TRBV25-1	TRBJ2-2	-	TGTGCCAGCAGTGAAGGGAAGCGGGCCGTCGGGGAGCTGTTTTTT	CASSEGKRAVGELFF
-	TRBV29-1	TRBJ2-1	many	TGCAGCGTTGAAGGAGGAGGGGTGGTCTACAATGAGCAGTTCTTC	CSVEGGGVVYNEQFF
-	TRBV7-8	TRBJ1-4	many	TGTGCCAGCAGCCTAGGGACGGGGGCAACTAATGAAAAACTGTTTTTT	CASSLGTGATNEKLFF
-	TRBV28	TRBJ2-1	many	TGTGCCAGCAGTTCGCTAGCTATATACTACAATGAGCAGTTCTTC	CASSSLAIYYNEQFF
-	TRBV24-1	TRBJ1-1	many	TGTGCCACCAGCGATCTAGAAGGAGCTTTCTTT	CATSDLEGAFF
TRBD1	TRBV7-2	TRBJ1-1	-	TGTGCCAGCAGCAACCGACAGGGGACTGAAGCTTTCTTT	CASSNRQGTEAFF
-	TRBV11-3	TRBJ2-1	many	TGTGCCAGCAGCTTGACTAGTGATGGGGAGTTCTTC	CASSLTSDGEFF
TRBD2	TRBV10-3	TRBJ2-1	many	TGTGCCATCAGCAGCGGGGCGGGCTACTCCTACAATGAGCAGTTCTTC	CAISSGAGYSYNEQFF
-	TRBV5-1	TRBJ2-2	many	TGCGCCAGCAGCTTCAGCGCGGGGTTAAACACCGGGGAGCTGTTTTTT	CASSFSAGLNTGELFF
TRBD1	TRBV20-1	TRBJ1-1	many	TGCAGTGCTAGAGACAGGGGGCGGTCGCCCGGGGAAGCTTTCTTT	CSARDRGRSPGEAFF
TRBD1	TRBV12-3/TRBV12-4	TRBJ2-7	many	TGTGCCAGCACTCAGGGGGCGGCATCCTACGAGCAGTACTTC	CASTQGAASYEQYF
-	TRBV27	TRBJ1-1	many	TGTGCCAGCAGTTTATCGATCTTTGAACCGACTTTCTTT	CASSLSIFEPTFF
-	TRBV5-1	TRBJ2-5	many	TGCGCCAGCAGCTTGGAACCGCGGAAAGAGACCCAGTACTTC	CASSLEPRKETQYF
-	TRBV5-1	TRBJ2-2	many	TGCGCCAGCAGCTTTGGGGTAGCGAACACCGGGGAGCTGTTTTTT	CASSFGVANTGELFF
TRBD1	TRBV12-5	TRBJ2-4	few	TGTGCTAGTGGTTTGGTTTTAGGGGACAGGGTGACGAACATTCAGTACTTC	CASGLVLGDRVTNIQYF
-	TRBV12-3/TRBV12-4	TRBJ1-2	many	TGTGCCAGCAGCCGGACGGGACTCCTCTATGGCTACACCTTC	CASSRTGLLYGYTF
-	TRBV11-2	TRBJ2-5	-	TGTGCCAGCAGCTTAGACCGGGAGTTCGGTCAGACCCAGTACTTC	CASSLDREFGQTQYF
-	TRBV20-1	TRBJ2-3	-	TGCAGTGCTAGAGATCCGGGGGCCACAGATACGCAGTATTTT	CSARDPGATDTQYF
-	TRBV28	TRBJ1-1	few	TGTGCCAGCAGTGGTATGACAGTGAACACTGAAGCTTTCTTT	CASSGMTVNTEAFF